Each of the 29 T cell receptor beta chains below was sequenced from the same sample in a study of STAT5B mutations in CD4+ large granular lymphocyte leukemia. Repertoires were generated with immunoSEQ multiplex PCR, while TCRdb's copy carries only in-frame clones and drops some. This table has about 6,300 clones, around 70% appearing once. Sequencing input: PBMCs. These receptors all stem from a woman in her sixties or seventies with CD4+ T-cell large granular lymphocyte leukemia.

This chain joins TRBV19 and TRBJ1-1; the D is unclear. V was shortened by 10 bases and J by 1 base, with 7 bases between the two germline ends. This CDR3 has 11 residues. Per the germline V gene, CDR1 is LNHDA and CDR2 is SQIVND (reference sequence). This chain's CDR3 is CATRQNTEAFF. The CDR3 DNA sequence: TGTGCCACAAGACAGAACACTGAAGCTTTCTTT.

The chain employs TRBV6-5 and TRBJ1-6; the match to TRBD1 covers 8 bases. Germline V gives CDR1 MNHEY, CDR2 SVGAGI. The V gene end was trimmed by 5 bases and the J gene end by 5 bases; junction bases not matched to a gene: 5. The CDR3 covers 15 residues. This CDR3 is CASSTTGDDNSPLHF. CDR3 DNA sequence: TGTGCCAGCAGTACGACAGGGGACGATAATTCACCCCTCCACTTT.

The chain uses TRBV7-9 and TRBJ2-7; 9 bases map to TRBD2. The CDR3 contains 15 residues. Germline V gene lookup returns CDR1 SEHNR and CDR2 FQNEAQ (reference sequence). J was trimmed by 6 bases and V by 6 bases; bases with no gene match: 12. For the CDR3, the DNA is TGTGCCAGCAGGGCTGCCGGGACTAGCCCCGTCGAGCAGTACTTC. Amino acid sequence: CASRAAGTSPVEQYF.

This rearrangement joins TRBV2 to TRBJ2-7, with a tentative D call TRBD2 (5 bases). CDR3 length: 13 amino acids. From germline, CDR1 is SNHLY and CDR2 FYNNEI. V was trimmed by 10 bases and J by 3 bases, leaving 16 bases between them. The CDR3 sequence: CATSLTGLYEQYF. The CDR3 nucleotides read TGTGCCACCTCACTAACTGGACTCTACGAGCAGTACTTC.

In DNA form, the CDR3 reads TGTGCCAGCAGTCGGGACAGACGCTATGGCTACACCTTC. Amino acid sequence: CASSRDRRYGYTF. The gene calls are TRBV2 and TRBJ1-2, with 7 bases identical to TRBD1. Trimming cost V 5 bases and J 4 bases; bases outside gene matches: 4. Per the germline V gene, CDR1 is SNHLY and CDR2 is FYNNEI. The length of the CDR3 is 13 residues. The entire variable domain, with the rest obtained from reference TRBV2 and TRBJ1-2, is as follows: EPEVTQTPSHQVTQMGQEVILRCVPISNHLYFYWYRQILGQKVEFLVSFYNNEISEKSEIFDDQFSVERPDGSNFTLKIRSTKLEDSAMYFCASSRDRRYGYTFGSGTRLTVV.

The chain joins TRBV7-9 to TRBJ1-1; D is undetermined. The CDR3 totals 14 residues. Trimming took 2 bases from V and 1 from J, leaving 8 bases between them. The germline CDR1 and CDR2 sequences are SEHNR and FQNEAQ (reference sequence). CDR3 protein: CASSLRWANTEAFF. The CDR3 nucleotides are TGTGCCAGCAGCTTACGGTGGGCGAACACTGAAGCTTTCTTT.

This clone was counted only a few times. This chain joins TRBV9 and TRBJ1-1; 9 bases match TRBD1. CDR1 is SGDLS and CDR2 is YYNGEE in the germline V gene. CDR3 size: 15 residues. Trimming removed 3 bases from V and 5 bases from J; junction bases left unmatched: 8. The chain's CDR3 is CASSASQGAWTEAFF. CDR3 DNA: TGTGCCAGCAGCGCTTCACAGGGGGCTTGGACTGAAGCTTTCTTT.

This chain's CDR3 is CASSYPPPLTEAFF. The CDR3 DNA is TGTGCCAGCAGTTACCCCCCTCCTTTGACTGAAGCTTTCTTT. The chain recombines TRBV6-6 with TRBJ1-1; D not certain. The CDR3 totals 14 residues. The germline CDR1 and CDR2 sequences are MNHNY and SVGAGI (reference sequence). V shed 2 bases and J shed 5 bases, with 12 bases lying between them.

The J gene is TRBJ1-1, the V gene TRBV12-5; D perhaps matches TRBD1 (5 bases). Deletions cut 6 bases from V and 4 bases from J, with 12 bases between. The CDR3 is made up of 13 amino acids. Germline loops: CDR1 LGHNT, CDR2 FRNRAP. This chain's CDR3 is CASGRDLVTEAFF. CDR3 DNA: TGTGCTAGTGGGAGGGACTTAGTCACTGAAGCTTTCTTT.

This chain's CDR3 is CASSIFRGGNSPLHF. CDR3 DNA: TGTGCCAGTAGTATATTCAGGGGTGGCAATTCACCCCTCCACTTT. This sequence joins TRBV19 and TRBJ1-6; D might be TRBD1 (6 bases). Trimming cost V 2 bases and J 7 bases, with 12 bases left between them. The CDR3 has 15 residues. CDR1 and CDR2 from the germline V gene are LNHDA and SQIVND (reference sequence).

This clone has only a few counts. The chain is built from TRBV7-2 and TRBJ2-7; D is perhaps TRBD1 (6 bases). Germline V CDR1 and CDR2: SGHTA, FQGNSA. The CDR3 extends over 14 amino acids. Trimming shortened V by 5 bases and J by 5 bases, and 16 bases separated the two germline ends. The CDR3 region is CASSRDRGYDEQYF. The CDR3 nucleotides are TGTGCCAGCAGCCGAGATAGGGGGTATGACGAGCAGTACTTC.

This clone has a handful of counts. The CDR3 region is CASSRTGNTEAFF. CDR3 nucleotides: TGTGCCAGCAGCCGGACGGGGAACACTGAAGCTTTCTTT. This chain connects TRBV11-3 to TRBJ1-1; D gene uncertain. The CDR3 sequence is 13 residues long. The germline CDR1 and CDR2 sequences are SGHNT and YENEEA. V lost 5 bases and J 1 base, leaving 8 bases between the germline ends.

This sequence joins TRBV9 and TRBJ2-1; 10 bases fit TRBD2. The junction had 3 bases not matched to a gene; V was cut back by 3 bases and J by 0 bases. The CDR3 loop spans 16 amino acids. Germline lookup yields CDR1 SGDLS and CDR2 YYNGEE. CDR3 coding DNA: TGTGCCAGCAGCGCTTCTAGCGGGGGCTCCTACAATGAGCAGTTCTTC. Residues: CASSASSGGSYNEQFF.

V usage is TRBV6-4 and J usage is TRBJ1-2; TRBD1 matches 12 bases. The CDR3 loop spans 16 amino acids. Germline V gene lookup returns CDR1 MRHNA and CDR2 SNTAGT. J lost 4 bases, V lost 5 bases, and 8 bases had no gene match. The CDR3 region has the DNA TGTGCCAGCAGTAATACCGGGACAGGGGGCCTCTATGGCTACACCTTC. This gives the protein CASSNTGTGGLYGYTF.

V usage is TRBV6-1 and J usage is TRBJ1-1; 7 bases map to TRBD1. Germline CDR1 reads MNHNS; CDR2 reads SASEGT. The V and J ends lost 2 bases and 4 bases, in that order; junction bases with no gene match: 10. This CDR3 has 16 amino acids. The chain's CDR3 is CASSETSRGGPTEAFF. The CDR3 coding sequence is TGTGCCAGCAGTGAAACCTCCAGGGGGGGCCCCACTGAAGCTTTCTTT.

The chain employs TRBV1 and TRBJ2-3; the table's D call TRBD2 went unverified against the DNA. TRBV1 is marked as a pseudogene. The CDR3 has 16 residues. Written as DNA, the CDR3 is TGCACCAGCTGTGGACTAGCGGGCCCTAGCACAGATACGCAGTATTTT. As protein: CTSCGLAGPSTDTQYF.

This clone is medium-sized within its sample. The chain combines TRBV9 with TRBJ1-1; 7 positions agree with TRBD1. Germline V lookup: CDR1 SGDLS, CDR2 YYNGEE. Germline trimming cut 4 bases from V and 4 bases from J; bases unmatched to any gene: 7. The CDR3 runs 14 residues. For the CDR3, the DNA is TGTGCCAGCAGCACTAACAGGGGAGTCACTGAAGCTTTCTTT. This sequence encodes CASSTNRGVTEAFF. Using reference TRBV9 and TRBJ1-1 for the parts outside the CDR3, the full variable domain is DSGVTQTPKHLITATGQRVTLRCSPRSGDLSVYWYQQSLDQGLQFLIQYYNGEERAKGNILERFSAQQFPDLHSELNLSSLELGDSALYFCASSTNRGVTEAFFGQGTRLTVV.

The chain combines TRBV7-2 with TRBJ2-2; 8 positions agree with TRBD1. The CDR3 covers 15 residues. Trimming at V came to 5 bases and at J to 3 bases, leaving 5 bases not matched to a gene. Germline loops: CDR1 SGHTA, CDR2 FQGNSA. CDR3 nucleotide sequence: TGTGCCAGCAGCCGGGACAGGAGTGACACCGGGGAGCTGTTTTTT. It yields the protein CASSRDRSDTGELFF.

The V gene is TRBV7-2, the J gene TRBJ1-1, with TRBD1 as a possible D gene (6 bases). The CDR3 runs to 14 residues. The V end lost 4 bases, the J end lost 7 bases, and 16 bases lay between the germline ends. Germline CDR1 and CDR2: SGHTA and FQGNSA. CDR3 protein: CASSSQAGVSEAFF. The CDR3 DNA follows: TGTGCCAGCAGCTCCCAAGCAGGGGTTAGTGAAGCTTTCTTT.

V gene TRBV9 combines with J gene TRBJ2-3; 15 bases align to TRBD2. J gave up 0 bases and V 4 bases, and 3 bases lay outside the gene matches. The CDR3 contains 17 residues. CDR1 and CDR2 (germline): SGDLS, YYNGEE. CDR3 in DNA: TGTGCCAGCAGCATAGGACTAGCGGGAGGGAGCACAGATACGCAGTATTTT. Translation gives CASSIGLAGGSTDTQYF.

The CDR3 here is CASSLAGTSGSTYNEQFF. The CDR3 bases are TGTGCCAGCAGCTTAGCCGGGACTAGCGGGAGCACCTACAATGAGCAGTTCTTC. The genes are TRBV11-2 and TRBJ2-1; 14 nucleotides agree with TRBD2. The V gene end was trimmed by 1 base and the J gene end by 2 bases; junction bases not matched to a gene: 4. The CDR3 extends over 18 amino acids. Germline lookup yields CDR1 SGHAT and CDR2 FQNNGV.

This sequence joins TRBV9 and TRBJ2-3; D unclear. Trimming removed 0 bases from V and 2 bases from J, with 7 bases in between. In germline, CDR1 is SGDLS, CDR2 YYNGEE. This CDR3 is 14 amino acids long. In DNA, the CDR3 is TGTGCCAGCAGCGTAGTAGGGAACACAGATACGCAGTATTTT. It is translated as CASSVVGNTDTQYF.

CDR3 nucleotide sequence: TGTGCCAGCAGTCCCACCTTCACCCCAGAGACCCAGTACTTC. This translates into CASSPTFTPETQYF. The rearrangement links TRBV28 to TRBJ2-5; D gene uncertain. This CDR3 spans 14 amino acids. V was cut by 5 bases and J by 4 bases, with 14 bases left in between. Germline lookup yields CDR1 MDHEN and CDR2 SYDVKM.

This chain connects TRBV7-2 to TRBJ1-1; TRBD1 is a possible D gene (5 bases). The germline V and J ends were trimmed by 0 bases and 1 base, with 15 bases remaining between them. CDR1 is SGHTA and CDR2 is FQGNSA in the germline V gene. The CDR3 has 17 amino acids. The CDR3 DNA reads as TGTGCCAGCAGCTTAGCTGCTGGCACCGGGGGGAACACTGAAGCTTTCTTT. The encoded protein is CASSLAAGTGGNTEAFF.

This clone was counted between two and nine times. The chain carries TRBV19 and TRBJ1-1; no reliable D call. The germline CDR1 and CDR2 sequences are LNHDA and SQIVND (reference sequence). The CDR3 consists of 15 residues. V lost 3 bases to trimming and J lost 3 bases, with 14 bases between them. The CDR3 here is CASSIGPPLDTEAFF. In nucleotides, the CDR3 is TGTGCCAGTAGTATCGGGCCACCCTTGGACACTGAAGCTTTCTTT.

This clone came up a few times. This rearrangement joins TRBV28 to TRBJ1-1; D remains unclear. Germline CDR1 reads MDHEN; CDR2 reads SYDVKM. V lost 4 bases, J lost 1 base, and 16 bases lay in between. CDR3 length: 16 amino acids. DNA of the CDR3: TGTGCCAGCAGTTCCCTGACGGACCGCCGGAACACTGAAGCTTTCTTT. Translation gives CASSSLTDRRNTEAFF.

The gene calls are TRBV7-2 and TRBJ2-1, with D tentatively TRBD2 (5 bases). The CDR3 is made up of 13 amino acids. V gave up 1 base and J gave up 10 bases, with 11 bases separating them. Germline CDR1 is SGHTA and CDR2 is FQGNSA. The CDR3 DNA reads TGTGCCAGCAGCTTAGTCGACCGGGGAGAGCAGTTCTTC. Its translation: CASSLVDRGEQFF.

The J gene is TRBJ2-7, the V gene TRBV7-6; D unresolved. The CDR3 loop spans 13 amino acids. V lost 1 base to trimming and J lost 5 bases, with 9 bases between them. The V gene's germline CDR1 is SGHVS and CDR2 FNYEAQ. CDR3 protein: CASSLGDGDEQYF. CDR3 sequence (DNA): TGTGCCAGCAGCTTAGGGGATGGCGACGAGCAGTACTTC.

The genes are TRBV5-1 and TRBJ2-1; 10 bases agree with TRBD2. V gave up 4 bases and J gave up 2 bases; unmatched junction bases: 6. The CDR3 covers 16 residues. The germline V gene encodes CDR1 SGHRS and CDR2 YFSETQ. In DNA form, the CDR3 reads TGCGCCAGCAGCCCTGAGCTAGCGGGAGCCTACAATGAGCAGTTCTTC. Its protein is CASSPELAGAYNEQFF.